These 9 T cell receptor beta chains originate from one sample sequenced in a study of blood T cells in healthy people across ages. Next came a second PCR, run for about 7 to 12 cycles, which used a sample-barcoded 5' primer along with a J-beta primer mix. TCRdb fed the 5' RACE reads into MiXCR, producing one record per CDR3 protein. The sample gives 700,000 to 950,000 distinct CDR3 sequences, 35% to 45% of which show up once; 20% to 25% is in the top ten. Material: blood. These receptors came from a woman in her fifties or sixties in good health.

The V call is TRBV4-3, the J call TRBJ1-6; TRBD1 matches at 8 bases. Germline CDR1 reads LGHNA; CDR2 reads YSLEER. The CDR3 runs 15 residues. V lost 0 bases to trimming and J lost 8 bases; unmatched junction nucleotides: 3. CDR3 amino acids: CASSQDGQGYSPLHF. DNA for the CDR3: TGCGCCAGCAGCCAAGACGGACAGGGTTATTCACCCCTCCACTTT.

The chain joins TRBV13 to TRBJ2-5; D might be TRBD1 or TRBD2, each matching 7 bases. The DNA end is a closer match to TRBJ2-4, so the J assignment may be wrong. CDR1 is PRHDT and CDR2 is FYEKMQ in the germline V gene (reference sequence). The CDR3 is made up of 15 amino acids. The CDR3 is CASSSNRRGGSIQYF. DNA for the CDR3: TGTGCCAGCAGCTCAAACCGCAGGGGGGGGAGCATTCAGTACTTC.

This chain joins TRBV5-1 and TRBJ2-1; no firm D call. The CDR3 sequence is 13 residues long. The V end was cut by 4 bases, the J end by 8 bases, with 13 bases between. Germline V gene sequence: CDR1 SGHRS, CDR2 YFSETQ. This CDR3 reads CASSVRVNDEQFF. The CDR3 coding sequence is TGCGCCAGCAGCGTACGAGTGAACGATGAGCAGTTCTTC.

This clonotype was seen a few times. This chain uses TRBV27 with TRBJ2-1, with 11 bases matching TRBD2. V lost 6 bases and J lost 12; bases outside the gene matches: 13. Germline assignment: CDR1 MNHEY and CDR2 SMNVEV (reference sequence). The CDR3 is 15 residues long. The CDR3 bases are TGTGCCAGCAGCCTCCTAGCGGGAGGCCTCGGGGGGCAGTTCTTC. Protein product: CASSLLAGGLGGQFF.

The chain employs TRBV20-1 and TRBJ2-1; 7 bases map to TRBD1. The end of the DNA is better explained by TRBJ2-7, so the J call may be wrong. The V gene's germline CDR1 is DFQATT and CDR2 SNEGSKA (reference sequence). CDR3 length: 15 amino acids. CDR3 nucleotide sequence: TGCAGTGCTAGGTCGAGCAGGGGGTTCTACAATGAGCAGTACTTC. This translates into CSARSSRGFYNEQYF.

Worth noting for this clonotype: This may arise from a read error, as a much more abundant clone is one base away. The CDR3 reads CASSPGDREATQYF. CDR3 nucleotides: TGTGCCAGCAGTCCAGGGGACAGGGAAGCGACCCAGTACTTC. The J gene is TRBJ2-5, the V gene TRBV28; TRBD1 aligns across 9 bases. CDR1 MDHEN and CDR2 SYDVKM come from the germline V gene. V lost 5 bases, J lost 7 bases, and 8 bases stayed unmatched. The CDR3 is made up of 14 amino acids.

This chain connects TRBV10-3 to TRBJ1-2, with TRBD1 identical over 8 bases. The junction had 7 bases not matched to a gene; V was cut back by 7 bases and J by 3 bases. The CDR3 has 14 amino acids. Per germline, CDR1 ENHRY and CDR2 SYGVKD. CDR3 sequence reads: CAITLDRDDYGYTF. The DNA for the CDR3 is TGTGCCATCACCCTGGACAGGGACGACTATGGCTACACCTTC.

In this sample, this clonotype turned up a few times. The J gene is TRBJ2-3, the V gene TRBV11-2; no definite D call. Germline-derived CDR1 and CDR2 are SGHAT and FQNNGV. The CDR3 spans 15 residues. V was cut by 3 bases and J by 1 base, with 11 bases left in between. CDR3 protein: CASSFTGTGTDTQYF. The CDR3 DNA sequence: TGTGCCAGCAGCTTTACCGGTACCGGCACAGATACGCAGTATTTT.

This clonotype was counted only a few times. This chain joins TRBV28 and TRBJ2-5; the match to TRBD1 covers 7 bases. The end of the DNA aligns better with TRBJ2-7, so the J call may be wrong. The CDR3 is 15 amino acids. Germline V gene data show CDR1 as MDHEN and CDR2 as SYDVKM. In nucleotides, the CDR3 is TGTGCCGGCTCCGACAGGAAGGGGGCCTTGGACGAGCAGTACTTC. Its protein product is CAGSDRKGALDEQYF.